This T cell receptor (beta chain) was sequenced for a study of PD-1 blockade in classical Hodgkin lymphoma. The CDR3 length is 13 residues. J was trimmed by 1 base and V by 6 bases; bases with no gene match: 2. Germline CDR1 is PRHDT and CDR2 is FYEKMQ (reference sequence). TCRdb's table, derived via immunoSEQ multiplex PCR, lists solely in-frame clones and lacks some. The sample has approximately 13,000 clones, 80% seen once; the top ten hold roughly 24%. General study findings and limits: Anyone who began nivolumab under 1 year after ASCT was excluded. The authors have not defined what causes the repertoire differences, possibly disease activity or prior therapy. Prior to therapy, complete responders displayed diversity much like that of newly diagnosed patients.

Brentuximab vedotin exposure varied, and every patient relapsed after autologous stem cell transplantation. Details on this clone: Its specificity is unknown.

Sample: peripheral blood mononuclear cells (PBMCs), taken at baseline. The receptor's source is a human donor with classical Hodgkin lymphoma. This chain joins TRBV13 and TRBJ2-7; 8 nucleotides align to TRBD1. The CDR3 DNA reads TGTGCCAGCAGGGGGACAGGATCCTACGAGCAGTACGTC. This codes for CASRGTGSYEQYV.